This T cell receptor beta chain comes out of a study of blood T cell repertoires in COVID-19. Study-level information: PBMCs, B-cell-depleted T cells, or T cells were the source of the cDNA or gDNA that made up the material.

The germline V gene has CDR1 KGHSH and CDR2 LQKENI. There are 17 residues in the CDR3. V shed 3 bases and J 0 bases; nucleotides not matched to a gene: 5. Source study methods: Nucleated cell number was recorded as an estimate derived from reference gene primer amplification. Profiling relied on immunoSEQ multiplex PCR, and the TCRdb table lists in-frame clones only, not all of them. V and J calls and clone size are as listed in that table; D and trimming were resolved from the DNA. The table includes 90,000 to 100,000 clones, approximately 90% detected once. The chain carries TRBV18 and TRBJ2-6; 7 bases are shared with TRBD1. Sample: peripheral blood. This TCR came from a human donor in a cohort sampled during active COVID-19. For the CDR3, the DNA is TGTGCCAGCTCACCCATCCGACAGGGCTCTGGGGCCAACGTCCTGACTTTC. Protein: CASSPIRQGSGANVLTF.